The 21 T cell receptor beta chains below come from one sample, sequenced in a study of shared clonotypes between healthy human individuals. Naive CD8 cells lacked CD45RO and underwent positive selection for CCR7, leaving out terminally differentiated effector memory CD45RA+ cells. Sequencing was performed with immunoSEQ multiplex PCR; in TCRdb, only in-frame clones are kept and a portion is missing. The repertoire consists of about 2.1 million clones, with just over 90% occurring once and the leading ten covering about 1.6%. The sequenced material came from naive CD8+ T cells from PBMCs. The receptors shown here come from a man younger than 35 in good health. Some clones in this sample may be carry-over from other donors' samples.

The J gene is TRBJ1-5, the V gene TRBV28; maybe TRBD1 (6 bases). Trimming cost V 2 bases and J 3 bases, with 11 bases left between them. Germline assignment: CDR1 MDHEN and CDR2 SYDVKM. CDR3 length: 15 amino acids. CDR3 region: CASSLTGFPNQPQHF. DNA of the CDR3: TGTGCCAGCAGTTTAACAGGGTTTCCCAATCAGCCCCAGCATTTT.

The chain is built from TRBV19 and TRBJ2-7; TRBD1 matches 7 bases. Germline V gene sequence: CDR1 LNHDA, CDR2 SQIVND (reference sequence). The ends lost 3 bases at V and 3 bases at J; junction bases unmatched: 5. The CDR3 sequence is 14 residues long. The CDR3 DNA is TGTGCCAGTAGTATTCGGACAGGCCTCTACGAGCAGTACTTC. Translation gives CASSIRTGLYEQYF.

The rearrangement joins TRBV4-1 to TRBJ1-1; tentative D call: TRBD1 (5 bases). CDR1 and CDR2 (germline): MGHRA, YSYEKL. V was clipped by 0 bases and J by 10 bases, with 18 bases between them. The CDR3 runs 15 residues. CDR3: CASSQDRYRGWGAFF. The CDR3 nucleotides read TGCGCCAGCAGCCAAGATCGATACCGGGGCTGGGGAGCTTTCTTT.

The V call is TRBV6-5, the J call TRBJ2-7; D unclear. The CDR3 is made up of 13 amino acids. Germline assignment: CDR1 MNHEY and CDR2 SVGAGI. V was shortened by 7 bases and J by 7 bases, with 17 bases between the two germline ends. The CDR3 bases are TGTGCCAGCATTCGAGGCGTGTATGAGGAGCAGTACTTC. Translating it yields CASIRGVYEEQYF.

The V call is TRBV9, the J call TRBJ2-5, with unresolved D. V lost 0 bases and J lost 0, with 12 bases in between. The CDR3 extends over 16 amino acids. Germline V CDR1 and CDR2: SGDLS, YYNGEE. This CDR3 reads CASSVGQKPDQETQYF. CDR3 in DNA: TGTGCCAGCAGCGTAGGGCAAAAGCCCGACCAAGAGACCCAGTACTTC.

The V gene is TRBV19, the J gene TRBJ1-1; no reliable D call. V dropped 2 bases and J dropped 1 base, with 5 bases sitting between them. Per the germline V gene, CDR1 is LNHDA and CDR2 is SQIVND (reference sequence). The CDR3 extends over 13 amino acids. CDR3 amino acids: CASSIMGNTEAFF. Here the CDR3 DNA reads TGTGCCAGTAGTATAATGGGGAACACTGAAGCTTTCTTT. The whole variable domain, remainder taken from reference TRBV19 and TRBJ1-1, is DGGITQSPKYLFRKEGQNVTLSCEQNLNHDAMYWYRQDPGQGLRLIYYSQIVNDFQKGDIAEGYSVSREKKESFPLTVTSAQKNPTAFYLCASSIMGNTEAFFGQGTRLTVV.

V usage is TRBV2 and J usage is TRBJ2-2; 8 bases match TRBD2. Germline CDR1 and CDR2: SNHLY and FYNNEI. CDR3 length: 14 residues. V shed 9 bases, J shed 1 base, and the junction held 4 bases outside the gene matches. The CDR3 here is CASGLAENTGELFF. For the CDR3, the DNA is TGTGCCAGTGGACTAGCCGAGAACACCGGGGAGCTGTTTTTT.

This rearrangement joins TRBV6-1 to TRBJ1-1; D not resolved. CDR3 length equals 11 residues. Trimming stripped 7 bases from V and 8 bases from J, with 11 bases between. The V gene's germline CDR1 is MNHNS and CDR2 SASEGT. CDR3 loop: CASTKSPEAFF. CDR3 DNA sequence: TGTGCCAGCACTAAATCCCCGGAAGCTTTCTTT.

In this sample, this clone turned up once. The sample has other DNA sequences that encode this CDR3 too. The chain carries TRBV9 and TRBJ2-7; tentatively, D is TRBD1 (7 bases). The CDR3 contains 14 residues. The V and J ends lost 0 bases and 3 bases respectively, with 10 bases between them. Looked up from germline, CDR1 is SGDLS and CDR2 is YYNGEE. CDR3 region: CASSVGRDSYEQYF. Here the CDR3 DNA reads TGTGCCAGCAGCGTAGGGAGGGACAGCTACGAGCAGTACTTC.

The rearrangement joins TRBV5-6 to TRBJ1-1; D perhaps matches TRBD1 (6 bases). The length of the CDR3 is 14 residues. Germline values: CDR1 SGHDT, CDR2 YYEEEE. With 0 bases removed from V and 0 bases from J, the gap between germline ends came to 6 bases. The CDR3 here is CASSLEGVNTEAFF. CDR3 bases: TGTGCCAGCAGCTTGGAGGGGGTGAACACTGAAGCTTTCTTT.

This chain connects TRBV10-3 to TRBJ2-7; tentatively, D is TRBD2 (6 bases). CDR1 ENHRY and CDR2 SYGVKD come from the germline V gene. The CDR3 covers 16 residues. Trimming pared 10 bases from V and 2 bases from J, leaving 24 bases between. CDR3 amino acids: CASGDEMGTGTYEQYF. CDR3 coding DNA: TGTGCCAGCGGGGATGAGATGGGGACTGGCACCTACGAGCAGTACTTC.

This chain uses TRBV27 with TRBJ2-7; 8 nucleotides agree with TRBD2. Trimming removed 6 bases from V and 1 base from J; junction bases left unmatched: 8. Looked up from germline, CDR1 is MNHEY and CDR2 is SMNVEV (reference sequence). The CDR3 loop spans 15 amino acids. The CDR3 DNA reads as TGTGCCAGCAGCCCCAATTCTAGCGGGTCCTACGAGCAGTACTTC. Its translation is CASSPNSSGSYEQYF.

To note about this clone: The sample carries other DNA sequences with the same CDR3. The chain is built from TRBV6-5 and TRBJ2-5; D gene unclear. Germline CDR1 MNHEY, CDR2 SVGAGI. V lost 2 bases, J lost 4 bases, and 8 bases lay in between. The length of the CDR3 is 13 residues. The CDR3 sequence is CASSYRVGETQYF. In DNA form, the CDR3 reads TGTGCCAGCAGTTACAGGGTCGGAGAGACCCAGTACTTC.

The chain couples TRBV5-1 to TRBJ2-2; the D is unclear. Looked up from germline, CDR1 is SGHRS and CDR2 is YFSETQ. CDR3 length: 13 residues. Trimming shortened V by 5 bases and J by 4 bases, and 9 bases separated the two germline ends. The CDR3 is CASSYSSTGELFF. The CDR3 nucleotides read TGCGCCAGCAGTTACAGTTCCACCGGGGAGCTGTTTTTT. Filled out from reference TRBV5-1 and TRBJ2-2, the complete variable domain reads KAGVTQTPRYLIKTRGQQVTLSCSPISGHRSVSWYQQTPGQGLQFLFEYFSETQRNKGNFPGRFSGRQFSNSRSEMNVSTLELGDSALYLCASSYSSTGELFFGEGSRLTVL.

This clone was recorded only once. V is TRBV27 and J is TRBJ2-2; maybe TRBD2 (5 bases). The CDR3 contains 15 residues. V was cut by 5 bases and J by 6 bases, with 16 bases left in between. The V gene's germline CDR1 is MNHEY and CDR2 SMNVEV (reference sequence). The CDR3 DNA is TGTGCCAGCAGTGCCCCACACGGGGTAGCCGGGGAGCTGTTTTTT. This encodes CASSAPHGVAGELFF.

The V call is TRBV6-6, the J call TRBJ2-1; possible D gene TRBD2, 6 bases. Trimming took off 4 bases at V and 10 bases at J, with 11 bases between the two ends. Germline lookup yields CDR1 MNHNY and CDR2 SVGAGI (reference sequence). This CDR3 region has 12 residues. The CDR3 loop is CASSSSGPEQFF. The CDR3 DNA reads TGTGCCAGCAGTTCGAGCGGGCCCGAGCAGTTCTTC.

Concerning this clone: Other DNA sequences within the sample encode an identical CDR3. This sequence joins TRBV6-5 and TRBJ1-2; no reliable D call. Germline V CDR1 and CDR2: MNHEY, SVGAGI. The CDR3 totals 13 residues. Deletions cut 0 bases from V and 5 bases from J, with 7 bases between. DNA for the CDR3: TGTGCCAGCAGTTACTCAACCGGGTATGGCTACACCTTC. This codes for CASSYSTGYGYTF.

As regards this clone: Other DNA sequences in this sample translate to the same CDR3. The rearrangement joins TRBV9 to TRBJ2-1; D is unresolved. CDR1 and CDR2 (germline): SGDLS, YYNGEE. Trimming shortened V by 2 bases and J by 6 bases, and 9 bases separated the two germline ends. The CDR3 is made up of 13 amino acids. The CDR3 spells CASSVHLGNEQFF. CDR3 sequence (DNA): TGTGCCAGCAGCGTGCATTTGGGCAATGAGCAGTTCTTC.

Concerning this clone: The same CDR3 is also encoded by other DNA sequences in this sample. This chain links TRBV4-1 with TRBJ2-7; D is undetermined. Germline lookup yields CDR1 MGHRA and CDR2 YSYEKL. The CDR3 loop spans 11 amino acids. The V gene lost 1 base and the J gene lost 5 bases, with 3 bases spanning the gap. The CDR3: CASSQGNEQYF. CDR3 nucleotide sequence: TGCGCCAGCAGCCAAGGCAACGAGCAGTACTTC.

This clone was seen once. The V gene is TRBV6-1, the J gene TRBJ2-1; D remains ambiguous. From germline, CDR1 is MNHNS and CDR2 SASEGT. Trimming stripped 2 bases from V and 9 bases from J, with 5 bases between. CDR3 length: 11 residues. The CDR3 loop reads CASSESFEQFF. The CDR3 nucleotides read TGTGCCAGCAGTGAAAGCTTTGAGCAGTTCTTC.

This chain connects TRBV11-2 to TRBJ2-1; TRBD1 matches 8 bases. CDR3 length: 17 amino acids. V was pared by 4 bases and J by 5 bases, with 13 bases of the junction left unmatched. Germline V gene lookup returns CDR1 SGHAT and CDR2 FQNNGV. The CDR3, as DNA: TGTGCCAGCAGCTCGATAAGGACAGGGTTCAGCCACAATGAGCAGTTCTTC. Protein product: CASSSIRTGFSHNEQFF.